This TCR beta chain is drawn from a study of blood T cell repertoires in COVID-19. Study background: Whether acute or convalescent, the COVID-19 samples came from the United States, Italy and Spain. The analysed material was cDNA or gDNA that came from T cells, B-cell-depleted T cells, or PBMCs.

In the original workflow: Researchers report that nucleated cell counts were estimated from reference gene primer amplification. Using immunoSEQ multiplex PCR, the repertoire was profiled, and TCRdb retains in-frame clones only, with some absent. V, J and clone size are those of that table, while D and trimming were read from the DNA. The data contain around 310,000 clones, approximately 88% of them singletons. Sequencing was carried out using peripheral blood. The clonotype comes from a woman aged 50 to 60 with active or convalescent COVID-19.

Here the CDR3 reads CASSHPHSARETQYF. CDR3 sequence (DNA): TGTGCCAGCTCACACCCACACAGTGCCCGTGAGACCCAGTACTTC. J is TRBJ2-5 and V is TRBV18; D unclear. Germline V gene data show CDR1 as KGHSH and CDR2 as LQKENI. The CDR3 is made up of 15 amino acids. Trimming took 4 bases from V and 5 from J, leaving 17 bases between them. The complete variable domain, with remaining parts taken from reference TRBV18 and TRBJ2-5, reads NAGVMQNPRHLVRRRGQEARLRCSPMKGHSHVYWYRQLPEEGLKFMVYLQKENIIDESGMPKERFSAEFPKEGPSILRIQQVVRGDSAAYFCASSHPHSARETQYFGPGTRLLVL.